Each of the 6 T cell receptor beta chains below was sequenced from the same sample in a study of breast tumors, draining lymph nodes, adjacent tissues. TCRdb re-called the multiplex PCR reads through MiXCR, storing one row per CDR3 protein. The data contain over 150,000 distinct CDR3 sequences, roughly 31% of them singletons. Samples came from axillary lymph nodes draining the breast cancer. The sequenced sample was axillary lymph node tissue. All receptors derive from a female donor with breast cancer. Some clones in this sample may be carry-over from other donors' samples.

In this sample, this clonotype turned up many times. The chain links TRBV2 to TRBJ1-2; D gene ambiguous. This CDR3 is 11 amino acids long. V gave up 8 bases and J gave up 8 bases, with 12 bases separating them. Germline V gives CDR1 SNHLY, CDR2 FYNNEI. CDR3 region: CASVRLEGYTF. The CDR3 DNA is TGTGCCAGCGTCAGACTCGAGGGCTACACCTTC.

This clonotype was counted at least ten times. CDR3: CASSEATPGQGAYEQYF. Written as DNA, the CDR3 is TGTGCCAGCAGTGAAGCGACTCCAGGACAGGGGGCTTACGAGCAGTACTTC. The chain combines TRBV2 with TRBJ2-7, with 11 bases fitting TRBD1. J lost 4 bases, V lost 0 bases, and 8 bases had no gene match. The CDR3 length is 17 residues. Germline V lookup: CDR1 SNHLY, CDR2 FYNNEI. Based on the CDR3 plus reference TRBV2 and TRBJ2-7, the full variable domain is EPEVTQTPSHQVTQMGQEVILRCVPISNHLYFYWYRQILGQKVEFLVSFYNNEISEKSEIFDDQFSVERPDGSNFTLKIRSTKLEDSAMYFCASSEATPGQGAYEQYFGPGTRLTVT.

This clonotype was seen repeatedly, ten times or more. Written as DNA, the CDR3 is TGTGCCAGCAGTTACTCAGCAGAGTACAATGAGCAGTTCTTC. It codes for CASSYSAEYNEQFF. This chain uses TRBV6-5 with TRBJ2-1; D unclear. This CDR3 contains 14 residues. Trimming cost V 0 bases and J 4 bases, with 7 bases left between them. The V gene's germline CDR1 is MNHEY and CDR2 SVGAGI.

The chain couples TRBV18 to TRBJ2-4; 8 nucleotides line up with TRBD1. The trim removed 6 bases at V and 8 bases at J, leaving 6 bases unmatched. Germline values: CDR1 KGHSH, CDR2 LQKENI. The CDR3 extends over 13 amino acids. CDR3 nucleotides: TGTGCCAGCTCGAGCCCGACAGGGGACATTCAGTACTTC. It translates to CASSSPTGDIQYF.

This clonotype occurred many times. The CDR3 is CSVGGQSVFGQYF. The CDR3, as DNA: TGCAGCGTTGGGGGTCAGTCGGTTTTTGGGCAGTACTTC. The J gene is TRBJ2-7, the V gene TRBV29-1; D unclear. Trimming removed 4 bases from V and 9 bases from J, with 19 bases in between. Germline V CDR1 and CDR2: SQVTM, ANQGSEA. The length of the CDR3 is 13 residues.

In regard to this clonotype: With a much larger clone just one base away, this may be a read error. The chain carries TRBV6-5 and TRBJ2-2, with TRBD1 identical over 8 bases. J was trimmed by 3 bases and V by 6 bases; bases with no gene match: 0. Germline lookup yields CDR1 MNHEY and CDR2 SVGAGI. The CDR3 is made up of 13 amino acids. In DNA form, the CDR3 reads TGTGCCAGCAGCAGGGGGCACACCGGGGAGCTGTTTTTT. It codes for CASSRGHTGELFF.